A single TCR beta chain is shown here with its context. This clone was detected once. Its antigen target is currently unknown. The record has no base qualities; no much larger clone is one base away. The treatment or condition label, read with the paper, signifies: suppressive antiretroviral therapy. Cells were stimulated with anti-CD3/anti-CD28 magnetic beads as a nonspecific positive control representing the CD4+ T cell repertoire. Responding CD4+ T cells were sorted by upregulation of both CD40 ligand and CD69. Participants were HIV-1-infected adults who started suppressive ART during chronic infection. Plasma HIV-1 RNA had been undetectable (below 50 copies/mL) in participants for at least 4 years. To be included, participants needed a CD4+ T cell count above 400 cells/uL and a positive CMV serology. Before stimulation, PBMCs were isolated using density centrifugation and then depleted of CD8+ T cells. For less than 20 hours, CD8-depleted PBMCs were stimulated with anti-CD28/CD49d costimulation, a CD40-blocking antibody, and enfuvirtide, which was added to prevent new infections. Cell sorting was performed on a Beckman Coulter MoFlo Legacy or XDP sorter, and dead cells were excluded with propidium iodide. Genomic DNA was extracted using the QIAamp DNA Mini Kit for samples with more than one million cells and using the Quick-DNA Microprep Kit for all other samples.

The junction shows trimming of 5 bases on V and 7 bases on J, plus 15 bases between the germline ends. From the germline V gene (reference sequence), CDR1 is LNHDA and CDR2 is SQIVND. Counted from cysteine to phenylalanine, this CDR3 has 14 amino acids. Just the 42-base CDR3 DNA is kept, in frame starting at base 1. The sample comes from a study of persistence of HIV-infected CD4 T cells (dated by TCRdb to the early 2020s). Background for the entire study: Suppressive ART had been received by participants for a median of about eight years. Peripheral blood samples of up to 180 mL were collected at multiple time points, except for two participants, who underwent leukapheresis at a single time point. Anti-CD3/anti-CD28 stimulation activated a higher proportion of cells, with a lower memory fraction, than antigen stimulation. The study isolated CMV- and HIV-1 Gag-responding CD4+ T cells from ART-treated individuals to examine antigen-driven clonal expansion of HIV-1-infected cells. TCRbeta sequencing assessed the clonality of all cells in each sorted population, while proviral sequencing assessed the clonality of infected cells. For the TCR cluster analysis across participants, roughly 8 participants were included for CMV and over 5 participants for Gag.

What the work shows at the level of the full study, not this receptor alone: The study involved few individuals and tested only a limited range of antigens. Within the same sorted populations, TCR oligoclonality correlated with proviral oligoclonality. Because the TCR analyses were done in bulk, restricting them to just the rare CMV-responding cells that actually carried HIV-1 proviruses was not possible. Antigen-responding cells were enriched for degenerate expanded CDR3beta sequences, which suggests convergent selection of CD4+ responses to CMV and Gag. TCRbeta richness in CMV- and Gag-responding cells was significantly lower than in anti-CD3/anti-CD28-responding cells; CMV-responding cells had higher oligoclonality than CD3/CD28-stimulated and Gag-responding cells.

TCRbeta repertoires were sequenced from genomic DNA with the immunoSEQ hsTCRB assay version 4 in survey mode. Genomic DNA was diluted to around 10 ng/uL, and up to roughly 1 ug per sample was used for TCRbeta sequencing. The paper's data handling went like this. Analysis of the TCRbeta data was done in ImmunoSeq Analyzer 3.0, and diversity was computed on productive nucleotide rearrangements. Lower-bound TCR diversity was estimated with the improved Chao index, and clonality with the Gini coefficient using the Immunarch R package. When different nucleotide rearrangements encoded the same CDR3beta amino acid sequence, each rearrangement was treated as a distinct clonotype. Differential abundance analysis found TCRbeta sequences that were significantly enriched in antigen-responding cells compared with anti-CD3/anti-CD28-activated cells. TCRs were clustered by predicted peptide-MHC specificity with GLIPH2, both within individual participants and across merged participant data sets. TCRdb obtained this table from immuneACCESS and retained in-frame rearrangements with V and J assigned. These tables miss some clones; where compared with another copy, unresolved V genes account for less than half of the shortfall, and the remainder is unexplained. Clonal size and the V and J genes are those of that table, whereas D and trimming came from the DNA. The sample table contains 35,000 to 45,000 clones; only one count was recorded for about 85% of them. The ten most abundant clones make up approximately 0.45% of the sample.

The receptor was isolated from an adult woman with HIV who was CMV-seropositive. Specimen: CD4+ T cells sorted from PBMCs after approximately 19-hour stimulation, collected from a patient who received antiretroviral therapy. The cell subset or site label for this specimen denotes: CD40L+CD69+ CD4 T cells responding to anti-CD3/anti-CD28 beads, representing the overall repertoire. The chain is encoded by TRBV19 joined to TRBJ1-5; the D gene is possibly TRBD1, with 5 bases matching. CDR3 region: CASSPRGEGQPQHF. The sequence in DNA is TGTGCCAGTAGTCCCCGGGGGGAGGGGCAGCCCCAGCATTTT.